The T cell receptor beta chain described here comes from a study of blood T cell repertoires in COVID-19. Study at large: Specimens from acute and convalescent COVID-19 originated in the United States, Italy and Spain.

In the original analysis: Amplifying reference gene primers gave estimates of nucleated cell counts. Clones were read by immunoSEQ multiplex PCR, and TCRdb kept only the in-frame ones, dropping some. Clonal size and the V and J genes are those of that table, whereas D and trimming came from the DNA. In the table there are fewer than 450,000 clones, under 95% of which are singletons. On this clone: This CDR3 is also generated by other DNA sequences in the sample.

Germline V gene data show CDR1 as SQVTM and CDR2 as ANQGSEA. V lost 6 bases to trimming and J lost 7 bases, with 10 bases between them. This CDR3 is 11 amino acids long. The receptor comes from a woman between 18 and 29 years old who had recovered from COVID-19. What was sequenced was peripheral blood. The V and J genes are TRBV29-1 and TRBJ2-1; D is possibly TRBD2 (5 bases). In DNA, the CDR3 is TGCAGCGTAGTCCGGGAAAATGAGCAGTTCTTC. Its translation is CSVVRENEQFF.